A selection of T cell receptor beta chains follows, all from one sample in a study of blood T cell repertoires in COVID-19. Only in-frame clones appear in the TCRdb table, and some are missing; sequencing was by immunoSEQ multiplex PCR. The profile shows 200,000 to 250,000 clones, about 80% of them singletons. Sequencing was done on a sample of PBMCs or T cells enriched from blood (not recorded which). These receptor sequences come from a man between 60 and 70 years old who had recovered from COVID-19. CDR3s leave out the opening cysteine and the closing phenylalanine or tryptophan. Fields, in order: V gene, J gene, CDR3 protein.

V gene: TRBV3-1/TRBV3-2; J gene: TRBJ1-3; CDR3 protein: ASSQTGDSGNTIY
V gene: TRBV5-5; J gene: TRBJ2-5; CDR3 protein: ASSFGQTMGPETQY
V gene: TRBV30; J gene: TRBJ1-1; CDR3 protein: AWRGTNTEAF
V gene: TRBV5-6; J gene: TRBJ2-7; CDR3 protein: ASSFLFRGARYEQY
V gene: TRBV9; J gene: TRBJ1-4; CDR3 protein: ASSVGGAGEKLF
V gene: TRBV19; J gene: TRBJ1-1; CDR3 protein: ASSIGGQGNTEAF
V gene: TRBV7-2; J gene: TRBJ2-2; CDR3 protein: ASSGQGALSGELF
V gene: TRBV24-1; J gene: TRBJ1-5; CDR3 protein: ATGVSNQPQH
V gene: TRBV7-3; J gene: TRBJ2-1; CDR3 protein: ASSPQLRGGSHEQF
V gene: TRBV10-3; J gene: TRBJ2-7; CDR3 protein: AISGDRGGYEQY
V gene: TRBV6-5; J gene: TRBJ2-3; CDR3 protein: ASSYRSGTSTQY
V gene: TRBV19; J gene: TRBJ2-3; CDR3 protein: ASGGDGHTDTQY
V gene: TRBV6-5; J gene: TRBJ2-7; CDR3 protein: ASSYRLSTNYEQY
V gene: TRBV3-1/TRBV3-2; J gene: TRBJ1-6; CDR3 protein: ASSQDAGSSYNSPLH
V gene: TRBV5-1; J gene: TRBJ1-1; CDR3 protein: ASSYRGMNTEAF
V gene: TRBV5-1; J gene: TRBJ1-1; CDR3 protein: ASSPRTGMDTEAF
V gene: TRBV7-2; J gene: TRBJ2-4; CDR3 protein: ASSSEYSQY
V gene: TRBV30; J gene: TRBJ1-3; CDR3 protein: AWSRGGSGNTIY
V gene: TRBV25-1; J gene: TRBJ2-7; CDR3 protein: ASRGTGPYEQY
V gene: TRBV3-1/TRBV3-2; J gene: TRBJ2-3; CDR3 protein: ASSQDPGGTDTQY
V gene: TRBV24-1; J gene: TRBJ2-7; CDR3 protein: ATRRTGGGEQY
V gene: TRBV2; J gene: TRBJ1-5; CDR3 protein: ASSDTGGYQPQH
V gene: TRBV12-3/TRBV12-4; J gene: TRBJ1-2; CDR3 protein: ASSLWDRGGYT
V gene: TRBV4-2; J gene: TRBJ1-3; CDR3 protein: ASSPLQGVGNTIY
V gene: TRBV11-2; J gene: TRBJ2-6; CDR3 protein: ASSPAWGLGANVLT
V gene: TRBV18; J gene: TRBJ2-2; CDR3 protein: ASSPDPGQGAGELF
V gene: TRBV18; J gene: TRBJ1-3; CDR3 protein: ASSPPAGTGNTIY
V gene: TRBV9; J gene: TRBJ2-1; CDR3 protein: ASAGAAGAIPNEQF
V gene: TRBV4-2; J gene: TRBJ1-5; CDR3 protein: ASSQAGARQPQH
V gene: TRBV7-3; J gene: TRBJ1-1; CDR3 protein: ASSLHQGATEAF
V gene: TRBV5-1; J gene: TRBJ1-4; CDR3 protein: ASSLEGGREKLF
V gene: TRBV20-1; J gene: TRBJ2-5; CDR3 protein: SASIGTSGDLLAQETQY
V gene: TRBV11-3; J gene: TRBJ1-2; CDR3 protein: ASSLGRNGYT
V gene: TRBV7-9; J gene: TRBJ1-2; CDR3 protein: ASSLDGNSGYT
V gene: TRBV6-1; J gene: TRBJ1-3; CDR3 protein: ASSVLSGGSGNTIY
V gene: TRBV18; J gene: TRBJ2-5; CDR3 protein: ASSPLVAETQY
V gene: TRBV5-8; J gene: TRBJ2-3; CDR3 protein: ASSLGRGYDTQY
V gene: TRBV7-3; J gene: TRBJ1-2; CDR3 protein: ASSLNPRSGTGPDYGYT
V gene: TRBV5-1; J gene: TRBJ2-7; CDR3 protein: ASSLAGQGNEQY
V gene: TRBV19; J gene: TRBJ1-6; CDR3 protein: ASSTGQGFNSPLH
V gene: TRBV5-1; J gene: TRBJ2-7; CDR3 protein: ASSLTSGGGDKDEQY
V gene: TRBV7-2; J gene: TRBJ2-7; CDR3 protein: ASSLRRGSYEQY
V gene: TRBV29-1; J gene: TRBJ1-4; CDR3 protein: SVGDRGDEKLF
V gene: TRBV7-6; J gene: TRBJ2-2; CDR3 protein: ASSHRTGENTGELF
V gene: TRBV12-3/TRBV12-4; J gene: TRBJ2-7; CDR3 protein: ASSLYRDEQY
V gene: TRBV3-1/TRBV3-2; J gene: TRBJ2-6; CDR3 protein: ASSHRVPSGANVLT
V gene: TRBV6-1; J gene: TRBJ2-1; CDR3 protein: ASSEVPASGGLLSSYNEQF
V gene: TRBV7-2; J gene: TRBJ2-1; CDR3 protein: ASSFQQGKEQF
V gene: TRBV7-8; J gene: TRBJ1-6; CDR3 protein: ASSLARTSNSPLH
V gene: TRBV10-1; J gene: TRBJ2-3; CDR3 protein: ASSEKAGGPDTQY
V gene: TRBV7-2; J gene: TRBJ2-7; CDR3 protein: ASSLGQVGPYEQY
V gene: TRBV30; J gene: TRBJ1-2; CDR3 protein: AWSTGVAGYT
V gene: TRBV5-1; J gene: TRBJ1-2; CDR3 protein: ASSLGQGSGYT
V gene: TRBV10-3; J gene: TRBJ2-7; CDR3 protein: AISDGETYEQY
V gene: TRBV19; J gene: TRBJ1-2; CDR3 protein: ASSIGDRLNYGYT